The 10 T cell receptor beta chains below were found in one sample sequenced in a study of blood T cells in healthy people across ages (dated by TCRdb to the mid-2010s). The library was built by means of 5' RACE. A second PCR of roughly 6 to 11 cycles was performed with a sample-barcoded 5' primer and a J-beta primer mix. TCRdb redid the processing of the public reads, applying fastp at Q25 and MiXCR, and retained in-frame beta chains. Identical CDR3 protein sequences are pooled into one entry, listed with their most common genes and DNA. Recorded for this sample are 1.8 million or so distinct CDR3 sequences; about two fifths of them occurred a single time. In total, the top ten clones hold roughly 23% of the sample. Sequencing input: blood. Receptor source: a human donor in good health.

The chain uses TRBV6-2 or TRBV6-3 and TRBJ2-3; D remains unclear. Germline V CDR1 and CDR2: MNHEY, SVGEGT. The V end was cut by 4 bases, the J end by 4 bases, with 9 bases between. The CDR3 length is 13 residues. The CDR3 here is CASSFSSSDTQYF. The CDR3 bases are TGTGCCAGCAGTTTCAGCTCCTCAGATACGCAGTATTTT.

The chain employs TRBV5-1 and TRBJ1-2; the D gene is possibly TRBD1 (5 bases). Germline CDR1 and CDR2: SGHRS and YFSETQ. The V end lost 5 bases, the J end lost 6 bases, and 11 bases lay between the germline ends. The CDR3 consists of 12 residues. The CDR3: CASSGQNNGYTF. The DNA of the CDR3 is TGCGCCAGCAGTGGACAAAATAATGGCTACACCTTC.

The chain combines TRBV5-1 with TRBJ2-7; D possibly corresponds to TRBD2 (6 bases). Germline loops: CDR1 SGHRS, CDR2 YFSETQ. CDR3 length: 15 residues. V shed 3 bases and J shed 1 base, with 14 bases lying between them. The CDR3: CASSWAPGESYEQYF. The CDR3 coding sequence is TGCGCCAGCAGCTGGGCTCCGGGGGAGTCCTACGAGCAGTACTTC.

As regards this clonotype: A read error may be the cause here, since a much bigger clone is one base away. The CDR3 spells CAIGAGSSYEQYF. CDR3 nucleotides: TGTGCCATCGGCGCGGGGAGCTCCTACGAGCAGTACTTC. The chain carries TRBV10-3 and TRBJ2-7; tentative D call: TRBD2 (6 bases). The CDR3 has 13 residues. In germline, CDR1 is ENHRY, CDR2 SYGVKD. Trimming stripped 8 bases from V and 0 bases from J, with 11 bases between.

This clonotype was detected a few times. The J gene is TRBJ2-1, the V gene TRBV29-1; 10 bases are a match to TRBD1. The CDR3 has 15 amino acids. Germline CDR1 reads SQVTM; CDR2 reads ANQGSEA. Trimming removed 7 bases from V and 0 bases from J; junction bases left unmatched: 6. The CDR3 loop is CSGTGGIRSYNEQFF. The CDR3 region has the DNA TGCAGCGGGACAGGGGGGATCCGCTCCTACAATGAGCAGTTCTTC.

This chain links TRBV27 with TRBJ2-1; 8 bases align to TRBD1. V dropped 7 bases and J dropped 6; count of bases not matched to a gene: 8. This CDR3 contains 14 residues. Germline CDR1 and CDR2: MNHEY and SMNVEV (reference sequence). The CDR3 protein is CASKVGTGGNEQFF. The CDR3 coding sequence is TGTGCCAGCAAAGTCGGGACAGGAGGCAATGAGCAGTTCTTC.

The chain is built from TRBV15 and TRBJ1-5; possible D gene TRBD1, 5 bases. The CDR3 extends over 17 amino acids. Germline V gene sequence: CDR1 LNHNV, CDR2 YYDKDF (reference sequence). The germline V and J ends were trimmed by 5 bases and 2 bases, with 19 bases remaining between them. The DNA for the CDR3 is TGTGCCACCAGCTTCGGGGGGGGAAGTAGGGGCAATCAGCCCCAGCATTTT. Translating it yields CATSFGGGSRGNQPQHF.

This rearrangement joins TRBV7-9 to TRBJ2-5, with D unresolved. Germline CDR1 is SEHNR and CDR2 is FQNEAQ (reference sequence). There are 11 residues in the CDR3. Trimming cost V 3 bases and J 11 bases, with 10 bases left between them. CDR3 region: CASSFDWKQYF. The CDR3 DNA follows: TGTGCCAGCAGCTTCGACTGGAAGCAGTACTTC.

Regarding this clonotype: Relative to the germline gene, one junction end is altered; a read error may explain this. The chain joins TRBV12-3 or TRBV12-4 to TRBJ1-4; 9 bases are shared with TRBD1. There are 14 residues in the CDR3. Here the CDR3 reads CASRGTGLSEKRFF. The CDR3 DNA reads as TGTGCCAGCAGAGGGACAGGGCTTTCCGAAAAACGGTTTTTT.

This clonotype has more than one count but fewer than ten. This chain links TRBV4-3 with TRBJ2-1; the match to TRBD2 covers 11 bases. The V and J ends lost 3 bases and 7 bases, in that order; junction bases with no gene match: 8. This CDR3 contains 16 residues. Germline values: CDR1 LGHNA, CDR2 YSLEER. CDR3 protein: CASSQQLAGDPNEQFF. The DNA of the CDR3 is TGCGCCAGCAGCCAGCAACTAGCGGGGGACCCAAATGAGCAGTTCTTC.